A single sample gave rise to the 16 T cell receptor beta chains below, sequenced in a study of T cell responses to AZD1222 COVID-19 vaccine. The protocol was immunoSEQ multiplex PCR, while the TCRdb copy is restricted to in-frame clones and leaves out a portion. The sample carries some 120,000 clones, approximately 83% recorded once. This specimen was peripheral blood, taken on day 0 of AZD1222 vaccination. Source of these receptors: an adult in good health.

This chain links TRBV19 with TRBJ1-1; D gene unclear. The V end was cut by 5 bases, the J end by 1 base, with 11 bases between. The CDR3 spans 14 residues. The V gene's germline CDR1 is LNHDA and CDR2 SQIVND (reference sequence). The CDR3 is CASSLRAENTEAFF. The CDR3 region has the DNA TGTGCCAGTAGTCTTAGGGCAGAGAACACTGAAGCTTTCTTT.

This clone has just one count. CDR3 sequence: CAILPHYQREIHEQYF. The DNA for the CDR3 is TGTGCCATCCTGCCTCATTATCAGCGGGAGATACACGAGCAGTACTTC. This chain connects TRBV7-2 to TRBJ2-7, with 8 nucleotides matching TRBD2. This CDR3 has 16 residues. CDR1 SGHTA and CDR2 FQGNSA come from the germline V gene. Trimming took 10 bases from V and 5 from J; bases not matched to a gene: 19.

The CDR3 reads CATGTGEPQHF. The CDR3 DNA follows: TGTGCCACAGGGACAGGGGAGCCCCAGCATTTT. This rearrangement joins TRBV2 to TRBJ1-5; TRBD1 agrees at 10 bases. CDR1 and CDR2 (germline): SNHLY, FYNNEI. V was pared by 10 bases and J by 8 bases, with 2 bases of the junction left unmatched. CDR3 length: 11 amino acids.

CDR3 coding DNA: TGTGCCAGCAGCTTAGCGCAACCTCATTCACCCCTCCACTTT. Translation: CASSLAQPHSPLHF. The chain has TRBV7-2 and TRBJ1-6; D unresolved. The CDR3 length is 14 residues. Trimming took 0 bases from V and 8 from J, leaving 8 bases between them. The germline CDR1 and CDR2 sequences are SGHTA and FQGNSA. The full variable domain, completed using reference TRBV7-2 and TRBJ1-6, is GAGVSQSPSNKVTEKGKDVELRCDPISGHTALYWYRQSLGQGLEFLIYFQGNSAPDKSGLPSDRFSAERTGGSVSTLTIQRTQQEDSAVYLCASSLAQPHSPLHFGNGTRLTVT.

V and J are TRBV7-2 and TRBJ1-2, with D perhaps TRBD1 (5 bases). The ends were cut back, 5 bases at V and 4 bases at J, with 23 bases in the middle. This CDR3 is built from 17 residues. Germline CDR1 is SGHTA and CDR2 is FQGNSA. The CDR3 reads CASSPQHTTQGSYGYTF. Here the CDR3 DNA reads TGTGCCAGCAGCCCCCAGCATACGACCCAGGGCAGCTATGGCTACACCTTC.

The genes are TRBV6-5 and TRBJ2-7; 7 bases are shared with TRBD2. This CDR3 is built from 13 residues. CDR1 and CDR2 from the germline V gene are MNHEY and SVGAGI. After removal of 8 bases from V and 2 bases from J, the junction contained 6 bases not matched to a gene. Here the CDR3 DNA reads TGTGCCAGCGGCGGGAGAAGGCCCTACGAGCAGTACTTC. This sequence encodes CASGGRRPYEQYF.

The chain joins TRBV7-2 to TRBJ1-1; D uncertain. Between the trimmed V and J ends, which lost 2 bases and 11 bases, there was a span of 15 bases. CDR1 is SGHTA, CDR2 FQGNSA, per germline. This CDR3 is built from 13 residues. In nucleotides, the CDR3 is TGTGCCAGCAGCTTAATTACGCGGGATTATGCTTTCTTT. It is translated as CASSLITRDYAFF. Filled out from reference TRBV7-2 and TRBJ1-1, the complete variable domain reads GAGVSQSPSNKVTEKGKDVELRCDPISGHTALYWYRQSLGQGLEFLIYFQGNSAPDKSGLPSDRFSAERTGGSVSTLTIQRTQQEDSAVYLCASSLITRDYAFFGQGTRLTVV.

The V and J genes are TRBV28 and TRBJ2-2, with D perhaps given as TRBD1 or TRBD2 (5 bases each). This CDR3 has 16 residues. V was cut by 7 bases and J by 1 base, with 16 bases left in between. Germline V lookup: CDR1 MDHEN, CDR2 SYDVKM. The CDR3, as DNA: TGTGCCAGCACAAGGTCCGGGACCCTGAACACCGGGGAGCTGTTTTTT. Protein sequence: CASTRSGTLNTGELFF.

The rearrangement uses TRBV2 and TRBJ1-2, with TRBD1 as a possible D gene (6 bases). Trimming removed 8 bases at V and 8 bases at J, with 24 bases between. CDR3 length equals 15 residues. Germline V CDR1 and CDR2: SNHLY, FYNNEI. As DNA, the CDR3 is TGTGCCAGCGGCGTCGCAGGGGATCAACCACGGGGCTACACCTTC. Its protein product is CASGVAGDQPRGYTF.

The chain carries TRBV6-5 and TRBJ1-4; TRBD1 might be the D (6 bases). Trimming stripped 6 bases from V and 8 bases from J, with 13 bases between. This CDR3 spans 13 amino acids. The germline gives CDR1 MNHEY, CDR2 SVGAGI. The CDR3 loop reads CASRRSGEEKLFF. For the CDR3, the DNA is TGTGCCAGCAGAAGGTCAGGGGAAGAAAAACTGTTTTTT.

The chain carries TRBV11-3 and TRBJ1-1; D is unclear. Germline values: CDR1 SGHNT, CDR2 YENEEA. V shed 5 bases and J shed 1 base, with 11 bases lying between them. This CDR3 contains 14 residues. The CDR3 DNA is TGTGCCAGCAGCGGTCGAGGGCCGAACACTGAAGCTTTCTTT. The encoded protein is CASSGRGPNTEAFF.

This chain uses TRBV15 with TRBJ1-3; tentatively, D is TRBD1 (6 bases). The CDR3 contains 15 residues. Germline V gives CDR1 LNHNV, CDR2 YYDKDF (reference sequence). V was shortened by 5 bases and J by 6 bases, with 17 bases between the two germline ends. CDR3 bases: TGTGCCACCAGCCCCCCCACGGGGGCTCTAAACACCATATATTTT. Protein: CATSPPTGALNTIYF.

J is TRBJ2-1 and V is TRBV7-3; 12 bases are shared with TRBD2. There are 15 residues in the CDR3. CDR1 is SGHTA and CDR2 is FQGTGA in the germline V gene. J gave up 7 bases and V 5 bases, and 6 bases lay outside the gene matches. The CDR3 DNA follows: TGTGCCAGCAGCCCCCTAGCGGGGGGGCGGAATGAGCAGTTCTTC. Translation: CASSPLAGGRNEQFF.

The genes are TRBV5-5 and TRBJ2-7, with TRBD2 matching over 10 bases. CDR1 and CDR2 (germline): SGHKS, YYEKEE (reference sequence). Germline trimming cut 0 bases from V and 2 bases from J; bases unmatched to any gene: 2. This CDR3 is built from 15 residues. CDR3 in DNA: TGTGCCAGCAGCTTGGGGCTAGCGGGGGCCTACGAGCAGTACTTC. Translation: CASSLGLAGAYEQYF.

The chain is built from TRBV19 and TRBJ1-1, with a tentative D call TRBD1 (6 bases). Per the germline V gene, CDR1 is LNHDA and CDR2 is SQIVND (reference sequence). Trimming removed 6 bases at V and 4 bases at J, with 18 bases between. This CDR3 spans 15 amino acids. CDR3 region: CASSPPHRVGTEAFF. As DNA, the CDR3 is TGTGCCAGTAGCCCACCACACAGGGTGGGCACTGAAGCTTTCTTT.

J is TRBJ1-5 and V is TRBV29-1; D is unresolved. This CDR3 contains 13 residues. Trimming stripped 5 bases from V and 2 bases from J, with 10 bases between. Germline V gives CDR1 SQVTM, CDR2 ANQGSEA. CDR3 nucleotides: TGCAGCGTTCCGGGGAGTGGCAATCAGCCCCAGCATTTT. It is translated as CSVPGSGNQPQHF.